The rows below give T cell receptor beta chains drawn from one sample of a study of control samples from healthy donors and cancer patients. Libraries were prepared by immunoSEQ multiplex PCR; TCRdb keeps only in-frame clonotypes and omits some of them. Of approximately 140,000 clones in the sample, roughly 93% are singletons; the top ten hold 5.5% to 7.5%. Sequencing used blood. These TCRs come from a young man in good health. Each CDR3 is given with its conserved first and last residue. D genes are given only for firm matches. For some rows the clone size is stated as once, few or many, or as a class when expanded; others skip it.

V gene: TRBV24-1; clone size: -; J gene: TRBJ1-1; D gene: -; CDR3 DNA: TGTGCCACCAGTGACGTTTGGAACACTGAAGCTTTCTTT; CDR3 protein: CATSDVWNTEAFF
V gene: TRBV5-6; clone size: -; J gene: TRBJ2-7; D gene: -; CDR3 DNA: TGTGCCAGCAGCTCACTCAACTCCTACGAGCAGTACTTC; CDR3 protein: CASSSLNSYEQYF
V gene: TRBV4-1; clone size: -; J gene: TRBJ1-1; D gene: -; CDR3 DNA: TGCGCCAGCAGCCCGGGGGGCACTGAAGCTTTCTTT; CDR3 protein: CASSPGGTEAFF
V gene: TRBV21-1; clone size: -; J gene: TRBJ2-1; D gene: -; CDR3 DNA: TGTGCCAGCAGCACCTGTAGGACCAGAAAATCCTACAATGAGCAGTTCTTC; CDR3 protein: CASSTCRTRKSYNEQFF
V gene: TRBV11-2; clone size: -; J gene: TRBJ2-3; D gene: TRBD1; CDR3 DNA: TGTGCCAGCAGTCAGGGGGCAGATACGCAGTATTTT; CDR3 protein: CASSQGADTQYF
V gene: TRBV14; clone size: -; J gene: TRBJ2-7; D gene: -; CDR3 DNA: TGTGCCAGCATCCTCGTCCGGGACTCCTTGGGGTGGGAGCAGTACTTC; CDR3 protein: CASILVRDSLGWEQYF
V gene: TRBV6-4; clone size: once; J gene: TRBJ2-6; D gene: TRBD2; CDR3 DNA: TGTGCCAGCAGTGACTCTAGCGGGGGCTCTGGGGCCAACGTCCTGACTTTC; CDR3 protein: CASSDSSGGSGANVLTF
V gene: TRBV29-1; clone size: -; J gene: TRBJ1-5; D gene: TRBD1; CDR3 DNA: TGCAGCGTAGGTGAGGGAGGGGGCGGCAATCAGCCCCAGCATTTT; CDR3 protein: CSVGEGGGGNQPQHF
V gene: TRBV30; clone size: -; J gene: TRBJ1-2; D gene: -; CDR3 DNA: TGTGCCTGGAGTCCCTCCGACAGGATATTTCTCCGTGACAGGATTGGTGGCTACACCTTC; CDR3 protein: CAWSPSDRIFLRDRIGGYTF
V gene: TRBV28; clone size: -; J gene: TRBJ2-2; D gene: -; CDR3 DNA: TGTGCCAGCAGGATATCCGGGGAGCTGTTTTTT; CDR3 protein: CASRISGELFF
V gene: TRBV7-9; clone size: -; J gene: TRBJ2-1; D gene: -; CDR3 DNA: TGTGCCAGCAGCTGGGGTAACAATGAGCAGTTCTTC; CDR3 protein: CASSWGNNEQFF
V gene: TRBV2; clone size: -; J gene: TRBJ2-7; D gene: -; CDR3 DNA: TGTGCCAGCAGTGATAGATCTCAGGGGTGGCAGTACTTC; CDR3 protein: CASSDRSQGWQYF
V gene: TRBV7-6; clone size: -; J gene: TRBJ2-7; D gene: -; CDR3 DNA: TGTGCCAGCAGCCGAGGGTGGGAGGAGCAGTACTTC; CDR3 protein: CASSRGWEEQYF
V gene: TRBV18; clone size: once; J gene: TRBJ1-5; D gene: -; CDR3 DNA: TGTGCCAGCTCCCCTTTCCATTATAGCAATCAGCCCCAGCATTTT; CDR3 protein: CASSPFHYSNQPQHF
V gene: TRBV7-8; clone size: once; J gene: TRBJ2-3; D gene: -; CDR3 DNA: TGTGCCAGCAGCTTGCAGGGGTTGAACACAGATACGCAGTATTTT; CDR3 protein: CASSLQGLNTDTQYF
V gene: TRBV28; clone size: -; J gene: TRBJ1-4; D gene: TRBD1; CDR3 DNA: TGTGCCAGCAGTAATTGGGACAGTACTAATGAGAAACTGTTTTTT; CDR3 protein: CASSNWDSTNEKLFF
V gene: TRBV5-6; clone size: -; J gene: TRBJ1-1; D gene: -; CDR3 DNA: TGTGCCAGCAGCTTGAGCCAGAACACTGAAGCTTTCTTT; CDR3 protein: CASSLSQNTEAFF
V gene: TRBV9; clone size: -; J gene: TRBJ2-1; D gene: -; CDR3 DNA: TGTGCCAGCAGCGTAGTTCCTACAGGTTCGTTGGATGAGCAGTTCTTC; CDR3 protein: CASSVVPTGSLDEQFF
V gene: TRBV2; clone size: -; J gene: TRBJ2-3; D gene: TRBD2; CDR3 DNA: TGTGCCAGCCTAAGACTAGCGGCTAGCACAGATACGCAGTATTTT; CDR3 protein: CASLRLAASTDTQYF
V gene: TRBV4-1; clone size: -; J gene: TRBJ2-4; D gene: -; CDR3 DNA: TGCGCCAGCAGCCCAGGGAGGGGGCATGGAGCCAAAAACATTCAGTACTTC; CDR3 protein: CASSPGRGHGAKNIQYF
V gene: TRBV4-1; clone size: -; J gene: TRBJ2-3; D gene: TRBD2; CDR3 DNA: TGCGCCAGCAGCCAAGAGGCTAGCGGCCCCAGAGATACGCAGTATTTT; CDR3 protein: CASSQEASGPRDTQYF
V gene: TRBV21-1; clone size: -; J gene: TRBJ2-7; D gene: -; CDR3 DNA: TGTGCCAGCGTCCCATCGGCCAGGGTCCCCCACGAGCAGTACTTC; CDR3 protein: CASVPSARVPHEQYF
V gene: TRBV7-2; clone size: -; J gene: TRBJ1-1; D gene: -; CDR3 DNA: TGTGCCAGCAGCTTAGGCCGGGTTGGCCATGGGTTGAACACTGAAGCTTTCTTT; CDR3 protein: CASSLGRVGHGLNTEAFF
V gene: TRBV3-1/TRBV3-2; clone size: -; J gene: TRBJ2-1; D gene: TRBD2; CDR3 DNA: TGTGCCAGCAGCTCAAGGGCCGCTCCTATAGCGGGAACGGGAAATGAGCAGTTCTTC; CDR3 protein: CASSSRAAPIAGTGNEQFF
V gene: TRBV12-3/TRBV12-4; clone size: -; J gene: TRBJ2-1; D gene: -; CDR3 DNA: TGTGCCAGCGGTAGTAATGAGCAGTTCTTC; CDR3 protein: CASGSNEQFF
V gene: TRBV11-3; clone size: -; J gene: TRBJ1-1; D gene: -; CDR3 DNA: TGTGCCAGCAGCTTACGGTCGGGCTCCGAAGCTTTCTTT; CDR3 protein: CASSLRSGSEAFF